Described below is a single T cell receptor beta chain sequence and its context. Antigen specificity is unknown. The record originates from a study of type 1 regulatory T cells. At the level of the study: T-allo10 is an in vitro-generated, Tr1-enriched CD4 T cell product specific for alloantigen.

Graft donor-derived T-allo10 cells were described as host-alloantigen-specific, anergic, and alloantigen-specifically suppressive. TCRdb used MiXCR to reprocess the reads, holding one entry per CDR3 protein. The table lists about 68,000 distinct CDR3 sequences, nearly 65% of them singletons, with about 7.3% in the top ten. Input material: cultured T cells, either the whole culture or a sorted T cell fraction (not recorded which). Indicated subset: Tr1-enriched cell product generated in vitro against host alloantigens. This receptor was obtained from a human donor in good health.

CDR3 residues: CSVAGTSGRLSGNEQFF. CDR3 coding DNA: TGCAGCGTTGCCGGGACTAGCGGGAGATTAAGTGGCAATGAGCAGTTCTTC. The chain recombines TRBV29-1 with TRBJ2-1, with 14 bases matching TRBD2. This CDR3 region has 17 residues. Losses at the gene ends were 4 bases for V and 6 bases for J; bases not matched to a gene: 11. The germline CDR1 and CDR2 sequences are SQVTM and ANQGSEA.